The source of this T cell receptor beta chain is a study of blood T cells in healthy people across ages. The length of the CDR3 is 15 residues. Germline V CDR1 and CDR2: GTSNPN, SVGIG (reference sequence). Study findings and constraints: Estimates of diversity drawn from one million T cells were considered underestimates.

Every donor provided 7.5 to 10 milliliters of peripheral blood. Isolation recovered at least 6.5 million PBMCs from every sample. About this clonotype itself: Its specificity is not known. A junction boundary mismatches the germline segment, possibly from a read error.

For the second PCR, which ran for about 7 to 11 cycles, a sample-barcoded 5' primer and a J-beta primer mix were used. TCRdb fed the 5' RACE reads into MiXCR, producing one record per CDR3 protein. The sample has 1.6 million or so distinct CDR3 sequences, roughly 30% seen once; the top ten hold 11%. The sequencing sample was made of blood. The V gene is TRBV30, the J gene TRBJ2-7; either TRBD1 or TRBD2 may supply D (6 bases each). This clonotype was obtained from a woman in her 30s in good health. The CDR3, as DNA: TGTGTCTGGAGTGTAGAAGGCAGGGGAGGACACGAGCAGTACTTC. Amino acids: CVWSVEGRGGHEQYF.